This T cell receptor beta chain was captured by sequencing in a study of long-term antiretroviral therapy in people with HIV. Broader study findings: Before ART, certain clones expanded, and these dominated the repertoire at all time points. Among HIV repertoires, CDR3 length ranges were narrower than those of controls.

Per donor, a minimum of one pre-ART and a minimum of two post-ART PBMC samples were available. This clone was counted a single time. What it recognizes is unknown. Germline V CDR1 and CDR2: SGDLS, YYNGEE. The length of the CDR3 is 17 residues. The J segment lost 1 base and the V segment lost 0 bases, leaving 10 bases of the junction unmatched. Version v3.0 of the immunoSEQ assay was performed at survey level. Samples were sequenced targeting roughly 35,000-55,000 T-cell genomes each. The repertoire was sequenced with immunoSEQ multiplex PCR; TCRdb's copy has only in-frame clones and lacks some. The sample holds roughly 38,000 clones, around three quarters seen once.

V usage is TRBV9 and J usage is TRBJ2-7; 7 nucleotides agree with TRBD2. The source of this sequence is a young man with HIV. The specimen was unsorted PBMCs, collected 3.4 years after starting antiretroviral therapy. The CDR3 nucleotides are TGTGCCAGCAGCGTAGGCCCCGGGGGGAGCGGGTCCTACGAGCAGTACTTC. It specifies CASSVGPGGSGSYEQYF.